The clone carrying this T cell receptor beta chain has only a few counts. In the source study's methods: The assay estimated nucleated cells by amplifying reference gene primers. The repertoire was sequenced with immunoSEQ multiplex PCR; TCRdb's copy has only in-frame clones and lacks some. For V, J and clone size, that table is used; D and trimming come from the DNA. The profile shows 250,000 or so clones, roughly 84% of them singletons. The CDR3 is 14 residues long. The V gene's germline CDR1 is SGHVS and CDR2 FQNEAQ. V gave up 1 base and J gave up 4 bases, with 8 bases separating them. This entry is derived from a study of blood T cell repertoires in COVID-19. Whole-study context: Researchers got acute and convalescent COVID-19 samples from the United States, Italy and Spain. T cells, B-cell-depleted T cells, or PBMCs provided the cDNA or gDNA that served as material.

The material sequenced was peripheral blood. The chain carries TRBV7-8 and TRBJ1-5, with D unclear. The source of this sequence is a man in his sixties with acute or convalescent COVID-19. The CDR3 loop is CASSLVPQNQPQHF. CDR3 coding DNA: TGTGCCAGCAGCTTAGTTCCCCAAAATCAGCCCCAGCATTTT.